These 14 T cell receptor beta chains came from one sample sequenced in a study of tissue T cells after allogeneic stem cell transplantation. Time point denoted: mouse harvest day 7 after allogeneic transplant. The graft held 10^6 splenic CD5+ T cells and 10^7 T-cell-depleted bone marrow cells. Assay used: immunoSEQ multiplex PCR; TCRdb lists only in-frame clones, some missing. The sample lists several thousand clones, less than 50% occurring once. Sequenced: lymph node tissue. The source of these receptors is a female BALB/c mouse given C57BL/6 T cells with graft-versus-host disease after an allogeneic hematopoietic cell transplant.

Notes on this clone: Germline and genes here are mouse. The sequence runs out 1 residue before the end of the CDR3; the remainder is reconstructed from the germline J gene. This rearrangement joins TRBV5 to TRBJ2-7; TRBD2 agrees at 9 bases. With 4 bases clipped from V and 2 bases from J, the junction kept 3 bases outside the gene matches. Germline CDR1 LGHNA, CDR2 YNLKQL (reference sequence). This CDR3 has 14 residues. The DNA read from the CDR3 is TGTGCCAGCAGCCCCGGGACTGGGCCCTATGAACAGTAC. This sequence encodes CASSPGTGPYEQY. The CDR3, in full, reads CASSPGTGPYEQYF.

A remark on this clone: Here the gene names and germline are mouse. The read ends 1 residue shy of where the CDR3 ends; the end is completed using the germline J gene. This chain uses TRBV16 with TRBJ1-1; D is unclear. Germline assignment: CDR1 SGHSA and CDR2 FRNQAP. The CDR3 extends over 13 amino acids. V was pared by 0 bases and J by 5 bases, with 7 bases between. CDR3 DNA (partial): TGTGCAAGCAGCTTAGATGAGGGTACAGAAGTCTTC. Amino acid sequence: CASSLDEGTEVF. Given in full, the CDR3 is CASSLDEGTEVFF.

This clone was counted a few times. Germline and genes here are mouse. The read is 1 residue too short to cover the CDR3 end, so that end is filled in from the germline J gene. The chain carries TRBV13-3 and TRBJ2-7, with TRBD1 as a possible D gene (5 bases). The V gene's germline CDR1 is NNHDY and CDR2 SYVADS. The CDR3 has 14 residues. V was cut by 2 bases and J by 6 bases, with 15 bases left in between. The sequenced part of the CDR3 DNA is TGTGCCAGCAGTGAGCTGGAGGGGTATGGTGAACAGTAC. Its translation is CASSELEGYGEQY. The entire CDR3 protein is CASSELEGYGEQYF.

About this clone: Gene names are mouse gene names. The CDR3 end falls 1 residue outside the read, so it is completed with the germline J gene. The chain combines TRBV15 with TRBJ1-1, with 7 bases matching TRBD1. The V and J ends lost 8 bases and 0 bases, in that order; junction bases with no gene match: 3. Germline V gives CDR1 SGHND, CDR2 FRSKSL. This CDR3 has 13 residues. Incomplete CDR3 DNA: TGTGCCAGCGGGGGACAGACAAACACAGAAGTCTTC. Its translation is CASGGQTNTEVF. The entire CDR3 protein is CASGGQTNTEVFF. Full variable domain (outside the CDR3, taken from reference TRBV15 and TRBJ1-1): DAGVTQTPRHEVAEKGQTIILKCEPVSGHNDLFWYRQTKIQGLELLSYFRSKSLMEDGGAFKDRFKAEMLNSSFSTLKIQPTEPKDSAVYLCASGGQTNTEVFFGKGTRLTVV.

About this clone: Gene names denote mouse genes. The read comes to an end 1 residue before the CDR3 does, leaving the germline J gene to fill in the end. The genes are TRBV1 and TRBJ2-2; no clear D gene. The germline V and J ends were trimmed by 0 bases and 1 base, with 9 bases remaining between them. The CDR3 has 16 residues. Looked up from germline, CDR1 is NSQYPW and CDR2 is LRSPGD (reference sequence). CDR3 region: CTCSADGWKNTGQLYF. The DNA read from the CDR3 is TGCACCTGCAGTGCAGATGGCTGGAAAAACACCGGGCAGCTCTAC. The complete variable domain, with remaining parts taken from reference TRBV1 and TRBJ2-2, reads VTLLEQNPRWRLVPRGQAVNLRCILKNSQYPWMSWYQQDLQKQLQWLFTLRSPGDKEVKSLPGADYLATRVTDTELRLQVANMSQGRTLYCTCSADGWKNTGQLYFGEGSKLTVL.

Of note for this clone: The genes are named according to mouse. Read data end 1 residue before the CDR3 end; the end is taken from the germline J gene. The V and J genes are TRBV3 and TRBJ2-1; tentatively, D is TRBD1 (6 bases). CDR1 is SNHLY and CDR2 is FYNGKV in the germline V gene (reference sequence). The CDR3 is 13 amino acids. The V and J ends lost 4 bases and 6 bases respectively, with 10 bases between them. CDR3 amino acids: CASSSRGGAEQFF. The sequenced CDR3 bases are TGTGCCAGCAGCTCCAGGGGAGGTGCTGAGCAGTTC.

In regard to this clone: Genes and germline are mouse. The read ends 1 residue shy of where the CDR3 ends; the end is completed using the germline J gene. The chain couples TRBV13-2 to TRBJ1-1; D is ambiguous. V was cut by 1 base and J by 1 base, with 2 bases left in between. Germline values: CDR1 NNHNN, CDR2 SYGAGS (reference sequence). The CDR3 spans 12 residues. CDR3 bases read: TGTGCCAGCGGTGATCAAAACACAGAAGTCTTC. Translating gives CASGDQNTEVF. The CDR3 in its entirety is CASGDQNTEVFF.

In the case of this clone: The listed genes are named as in mouse. The CDR3 here is CASSLESGNTLYF. The part of the CDR3 DNA that was read is TGTGCAAGCAGCTTAGAGTCTGGAAACACCTTGTAC. The chain combines TRBV16 with TRBJ2-4; no clear D gene. The read finishes 1 residue shy of the CDR3 end, and the germline J gene is used to complete it. V was clipped by 0 bases and J by 5 bases, with 6 bases between them. Germline CDR1 and CDR2: SGHSA and FRNQAP. The CDR3 sequence is 13 residues long.

Concerning this clone itself: Gene names and germline refer to mouse. The CDR3 extends 1 residue past the end of the read, so its final part is completed from the germline J gene. The chain carries TRBV16 and TRBJ2-5; perhaps TRBD2 as D (5 bases). This CDR3 spans 13 amino acids. CDR1 is SGHSA and CDR2 is FRNQAP in the germline V gene. V lost 3 bases and J lost 1, with 5 bases in between. Partial CDR3 DNA: TGTGCAAGCAGCTTTGGGGACCAAGACACCCAGTAC. Protein: CASSFGDQDTQY. From start to end, the CDR3 is CASSFGDQDTQYF.

With respect to this clone: Gene labels here are mouse ones. The read ends 1 residue shy of where the CDR3 ends; the end is completed using the germline J gene. The chain recombines TRBV5 with TRBJ1-3, with D possibly matching TRBD1 (6 bases). The V end lost 4 bases, the J end lost 1 base, and 11 bases lay between the germline ends. The CDR3 length is 15 residues. The V gene's germline CDR1 is LGHNA and CDR2 YNLKQL (reference sequence). This CDR3 reads CASSPQTGSGNTLYF. The CDR3 bases that were read are TGTGCCAGCAGCCCCCAAACAGGGTCTGGAAATACGCTCTAT.

On this clone: Genes here carry mouse names. The read gets to within 1 residue of the CDR3 end, and the germline J gene fills in the rest. The V and J genes are TRBV12-2 and TRBJ1-1, with D perhaps matching TRBD1 (6 bases). CDR1 is SGHLS, CDR2 HYDKME, per germline. This CDR3 has 14 amino acids. Trimming shortened V by 4 bases and J by 1 base, and 12 bases separated the two germline ends. CDR3 region: CASSLGGPNTEVFF. The CDR3 bases that were read are TGTGCCAGCTCGCTCGGGGGGCCGAACACAGAAGTCTTC.

Regarding this clone: A read error may account for a junction end that differs from germline. Gene names are mouse gene names. The read comes to an end 1 residue before the CDR3 does, leaving the germline J gene to fill in the end. This rearrangement joins TRBV1 to TRBJ2-3, with D hard to call. The CDR3 sequence is 10 residues long. The germline V gene has CDR1 NSQYPW and CDR2 LRSPGD (reference sequence). The CDR3 bases that were read are TGCACCTGCAGTGCTGAAACGCTGTAT. Its protein product is CTCSAETLY. The whole CDR3 sequence is CTCSAETLYF.

By share, this clone ranks as medium-sized. Mouse gene names and germline throughout. The CDR3 is cut off 1 residue early in the read; its end comes from the germline J gene. The chain is built from TRBV24 and TRBJ2-7; 8 bases agree with TRBD2. This CDR3 has 15 residues. V lost 0 bases to trimming and J lost 3 bases; unmatched junction nucleotides: 4. Germline-derived CDR1 and CDR2 are KGHTA and FRNEEI. Partial CDR3 DNA: TGTGCCAGCAGTCTGTATAAGACTGGGGACTATGAACAGTAC. It translates to CASSLYKTGDYEQY. The entire CDR3 protein reads CASSLYKTGDYEQYF.

Concerning this clone: Germline and genes here are mouse. The read ends 1 residue before the CDR3 terminus; that terminus is restored from the germline J gene. This chain links TRBV26 with TRBJ1-1; TRBD1 aligns across 7 bases. The V gene end was trimmed by 4 bases and the J gene end by 1 base; junction bases not matched to a gene: 3. The CDR3 spans 14 residues. CDR1 KGHPV and CDR2 FQNQEV come from the germline V gene (reference sequence). The CDR3: CASSRQGGNTEVFF. CDR3 bases read: TGTGCCAGCAGTCGACAGGGTGGGAACACAGAAGTCTTC. Using reference TRBV26 and TRBJ1-1 for the parts outside the CDR3, the full variable domain is NSKVIQTPRYLVKGQGQKAKMRCIPEKGHPVVFWYQQNKNNEFKFLINFQNQEVLQQIDMTEKRFSAECPSNSPCSLEIQSSEAGDSALYLCASSRQGGNTEVFFGKGTRLTVV.